This paragraph reports one T cell receptor (beta chain). Its antigen is not known. Specified time point: patch test 1, 2 weeks after DPC sensitization. Treatment meaning: therapeutic diphenylcyclopropenone sensitization with weekly scalp DPC. Unseparated into fractions, whole blood served as the source from which total RNA was extracted. Blood draws came first, before each patch test. The V and J ends lost 4 bases and 11 bases respectively, with 23 bases between them. The CDR3 is 16 residues long. Per germline, CDR1 MNHEY and CDR2 SVGEGT. In the original processing: Counting gave a median of 95,638 TCRs per sample, with values ranging from 23,224 to 690,600. TCRdb independently ran MiXCR on the RACE reads; one entry per CDR3 protein. These V and J calls rely on TCRdb rather than the paper's analysis. The table includes about 35,000 distinct CDR3 sequences, 5.5% to 8% detected once. This entry belongs to a study of human T cells and chemical hapten exposure. Study at large: A 2 cm by 2 cm inner upper arm patch received 2% DPC for sensitization.

Findings and limits, study-wide: Correlating positively with patch test score were the PT1 expanded TCR counts.

V gene TRBV6-2 or TRBV6-3 combines with J gene TRBJ1-4; D ambiguous. The sequences come from whole blood, collected in connection with sensitization to the hapten diphenylcyclopropenone (DPC). The TCR was taken from a woman aged 30 to 39 with alopecia areata. Some clones in this sample may be carry-over from other donors' samples. The CDR3 coding sequence is TGTGCCAGCAGTTTTAAGGACCGGAGGAAGGGATCGAAACTGTTTTTT. Translated: CASSFKDRRKGSKLFF.